This T cell receptor (beta chain) emerged from a study of blood T cell repertoires in COVID-19. V was pared by 2 bases and J by 0 bases, with 12 bases between. Looked up from germline, CDR1 is SGHNT and CDR2 is YYREEE (reference sequence). CDR3 length equals 16 residues. This table comes from immunoSEQ multiplex PCR, and its TCRdb copy is limited to in-frame clones, with some not included. The table has some 140,000 clones, 88% seen once. This TCR came from a man between 65 and 85 years old with active COVID-19. Material: peripheral blood. This chain links TRBV5-4 with TRBJ1-3; D ambiguous. The CDR3 is CASSFTTHSSGNTIYF. CDR3 bases: TGTGCCAGCAGCTTCACGACTCATAGCTCTGGAAACACCATATATTTT. Filled out from reference TRBV5-4 and TRBJ1-3, the complete variable domain reads ETGVTQSPTHLIKTRGQQVTLRCSSQSGHNTVSWYQQALGQGPQFIFQYYREEENGRGNFPPRFSGLQFPNYSSELNVNALELDDSALYLCASSFTTHSSGNTIYFGEGSWLTVV.